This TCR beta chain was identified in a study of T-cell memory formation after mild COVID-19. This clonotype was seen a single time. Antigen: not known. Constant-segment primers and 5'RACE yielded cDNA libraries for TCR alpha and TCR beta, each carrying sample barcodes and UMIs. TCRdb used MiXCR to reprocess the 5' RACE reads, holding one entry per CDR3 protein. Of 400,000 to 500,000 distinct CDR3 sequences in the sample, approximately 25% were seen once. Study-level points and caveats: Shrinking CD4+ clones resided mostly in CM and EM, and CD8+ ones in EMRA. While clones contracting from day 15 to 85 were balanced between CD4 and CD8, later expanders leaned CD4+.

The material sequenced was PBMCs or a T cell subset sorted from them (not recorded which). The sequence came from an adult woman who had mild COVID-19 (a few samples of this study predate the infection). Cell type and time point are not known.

The CDR3 DNA reads as TGTGCCAGCAGCTTGAGGGGGGGCCTCTATGGCTACACCTTC. Translation gives CASSLRGGLYGYTF. The chain has TRBV5-6 and TRBJ1-2, with D maybe TRBD1 (6 bases). The CDR3 runs 14 residues. Germline V CDR1 and CDR2: SGHDT, YYEEEE. V lost 1 base to trimming and J lost 4 bases, with 11 bases between them. Variable domain in full (rest from reference TRBV5-6 and TRBJ1-2): DAGVTQSPTHLIKTRGQQVTLRCSPKSGHDTVSWYQQALGQGPQFIFQYYEEEERQRGNFPDRFSGHQFPNYSSELNVNALLLGDSALYLCASSLRGGLYGYTFGSGTRLTVV.